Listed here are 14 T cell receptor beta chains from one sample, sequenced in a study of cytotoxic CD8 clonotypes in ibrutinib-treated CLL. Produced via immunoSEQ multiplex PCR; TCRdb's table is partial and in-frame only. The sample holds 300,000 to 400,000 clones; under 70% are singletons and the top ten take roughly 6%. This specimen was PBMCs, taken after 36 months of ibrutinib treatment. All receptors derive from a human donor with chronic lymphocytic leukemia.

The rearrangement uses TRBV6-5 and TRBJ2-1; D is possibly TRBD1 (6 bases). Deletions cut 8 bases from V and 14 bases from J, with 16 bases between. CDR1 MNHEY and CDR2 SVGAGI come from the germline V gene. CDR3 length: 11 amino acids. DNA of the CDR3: TGTGCCAGCCAGTTGGGGGCTTTTGAGTTCTTC. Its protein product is CASQLGAFEFF.

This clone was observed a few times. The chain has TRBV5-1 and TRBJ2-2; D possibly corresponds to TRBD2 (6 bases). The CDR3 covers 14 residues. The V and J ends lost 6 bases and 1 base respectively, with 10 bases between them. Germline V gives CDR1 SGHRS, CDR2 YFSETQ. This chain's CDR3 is CASNPRENTGELFF. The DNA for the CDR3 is TGCGCCAGCAACCCGCGGGAGAACACCGGGGAGCTGTTTTTT.

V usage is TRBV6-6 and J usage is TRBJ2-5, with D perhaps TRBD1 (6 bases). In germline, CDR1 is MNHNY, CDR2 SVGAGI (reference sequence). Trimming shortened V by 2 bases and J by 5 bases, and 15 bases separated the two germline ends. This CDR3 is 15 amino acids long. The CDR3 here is CASSYTPGVGETQYF. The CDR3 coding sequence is TGTGCCAGCAGTTACACCCCAGGGGTAGGGGAGACCCAGTACTTC.

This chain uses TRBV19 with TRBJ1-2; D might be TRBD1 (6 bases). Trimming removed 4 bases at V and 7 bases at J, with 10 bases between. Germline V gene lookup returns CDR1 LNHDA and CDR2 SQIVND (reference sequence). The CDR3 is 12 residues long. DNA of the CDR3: TGTGCCAGTAGTACCAGGGGCTCTGGCTACACCTTC. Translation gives CASSTRGSGYTF.

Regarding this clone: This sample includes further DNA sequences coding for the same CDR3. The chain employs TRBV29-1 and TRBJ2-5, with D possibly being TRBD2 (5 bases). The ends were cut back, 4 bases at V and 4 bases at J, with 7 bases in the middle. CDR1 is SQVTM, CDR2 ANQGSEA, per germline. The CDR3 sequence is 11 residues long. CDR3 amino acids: CSVGRGETQYF. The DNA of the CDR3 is TGCAGCGTTGGACGGGGAGAGACCCAGTACTTC.

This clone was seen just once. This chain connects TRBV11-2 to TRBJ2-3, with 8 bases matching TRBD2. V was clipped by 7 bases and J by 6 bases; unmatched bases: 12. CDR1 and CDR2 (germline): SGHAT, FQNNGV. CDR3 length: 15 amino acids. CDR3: CASKTIAGKADTQYF. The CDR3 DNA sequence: TGTGCCAGCAAAACAATAGCGGGAAAGGCGGATACGCAGTATTTT.

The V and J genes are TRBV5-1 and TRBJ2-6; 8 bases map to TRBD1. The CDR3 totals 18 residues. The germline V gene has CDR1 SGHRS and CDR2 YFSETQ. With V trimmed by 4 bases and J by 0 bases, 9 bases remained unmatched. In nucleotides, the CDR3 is TGCGCCAGCAGCCCCTCTTGGACAGGGCTCTCTGGGGCCAACGTCCTGACTTTC. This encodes CASSPSWTGLSGANVLTF. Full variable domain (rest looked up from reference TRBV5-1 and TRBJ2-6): KAGVTQTPRYLIKTRGQQVTLSCSPISGHRSVSWYQQTPGQGLQFLFEYFSETQRNKGNFPGRFSGRQFSNSRSEMNVSTLELGDSALYLCASSPSWTGLSGANVLTFGAGSRLTVL.

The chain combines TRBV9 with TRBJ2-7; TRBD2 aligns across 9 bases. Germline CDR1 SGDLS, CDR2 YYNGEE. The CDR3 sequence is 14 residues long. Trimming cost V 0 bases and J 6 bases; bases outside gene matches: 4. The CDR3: CASSVGGGASEQYF. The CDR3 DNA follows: TGTGCCAGCAGCGTAGGCGGGGGGGCCAGCGAGCAGTACTTC.

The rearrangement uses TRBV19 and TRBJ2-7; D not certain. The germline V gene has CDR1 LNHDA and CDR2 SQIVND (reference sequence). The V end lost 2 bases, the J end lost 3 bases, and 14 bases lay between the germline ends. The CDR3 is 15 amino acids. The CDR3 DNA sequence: TGTGCCAGTAGTATATCGGACGTCTCTAGCTACGAGCAGTACTTC. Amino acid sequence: CASSISDVSSYEQYF.

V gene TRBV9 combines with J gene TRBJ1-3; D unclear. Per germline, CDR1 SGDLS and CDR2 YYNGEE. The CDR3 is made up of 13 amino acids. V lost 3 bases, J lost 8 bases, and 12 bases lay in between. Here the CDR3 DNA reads TGTGCCAGCAGCGGTGGACTTGGTGACACCATATATTTT. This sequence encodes CASSGGLGDTIYF.

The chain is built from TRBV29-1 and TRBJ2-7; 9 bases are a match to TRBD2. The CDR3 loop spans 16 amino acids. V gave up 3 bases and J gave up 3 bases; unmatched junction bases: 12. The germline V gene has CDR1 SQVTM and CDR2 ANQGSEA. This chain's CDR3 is CSVETCLGLAFYEQYF. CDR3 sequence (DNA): TGCAGCGTTGAGACATGCTTGGGACTAGCCTTCTACGAGCAGTACTTC.

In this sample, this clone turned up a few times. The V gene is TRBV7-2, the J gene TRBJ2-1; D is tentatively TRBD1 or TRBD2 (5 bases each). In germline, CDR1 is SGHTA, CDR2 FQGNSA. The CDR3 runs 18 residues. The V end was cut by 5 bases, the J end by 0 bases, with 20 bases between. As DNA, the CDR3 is TGTGCCAGCAGCCCAGGGCTGGGCGGGCGTAGCTCCTACAATGAGCAGTTCTTC. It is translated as CASSPGLGGRSSYNEQFF. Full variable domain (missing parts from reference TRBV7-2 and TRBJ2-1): GAGVSQSPSNKVTEKGKDVELRCDPISGHTALYWYRQSLGQGLEFLIYFQGNSAPDKSGLPSDRFSAERTGGSVSTLTIQRTQQEDSAVYLCASSPGLGGRSSYNEQFFGPGTRLTVL.

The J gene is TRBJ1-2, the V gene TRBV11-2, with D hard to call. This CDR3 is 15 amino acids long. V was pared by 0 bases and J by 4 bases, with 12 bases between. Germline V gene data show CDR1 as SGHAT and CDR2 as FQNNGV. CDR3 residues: CASSLDRLRFYGYTF. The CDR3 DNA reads TGTGCCAGCAGCTTAGACCGGCTCCGGTTCTATGGCTACACCTTC.

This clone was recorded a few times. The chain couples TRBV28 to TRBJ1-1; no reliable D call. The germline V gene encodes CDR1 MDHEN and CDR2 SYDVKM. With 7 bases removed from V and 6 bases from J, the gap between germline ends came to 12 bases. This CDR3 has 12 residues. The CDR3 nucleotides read TGTGCCAGCAACTCAGGTACCGCTGAAGCTTTCTTT. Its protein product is CASNSGTAEAFF.